The 29 T cell receptor beta chains below all came from one sample that was sequenced in a study of identical twins. From the 5' RACE reads, TCRdb called clonotypes with MiXCR, one entry per CDR3 protein. The sample contains 250,000 or so distinct CDR3 sequences, about 8.3% of which appear only once. The same data also went into a second study, on yellow fever vaccine responses in identical twins.

Sequencing input: CD8+ T cells sorted from blood. All receptors come from a woman aged 18-29 years in good health.

This clonotype was picked up many times. V gene TRBV4-3 combines with J gene TRBJ2-1; possible D gene TRBD2, 5 bases. Trimming stripped 0 bases from V and 0 bases from J, with 12 bases between. The CDR3 consists of 17 residues. Germline V gives CDR1 LGHNA, CDR2 YSLEER. CDR3 in DNA: TGCGCCAGCAGCCAAGATTTGTTTGCGGGCTCCTACAATGAGCAGTTCTTC. It is translated as CASSQDLFAGSYNEQFF.

Here the CDR3 reads CASRSAAGNYGYTF. The CDR3 nucleotides read TGTGCCAGCAGATCAGCCGCAGGGAACTATGGCTACACCTTC. V and J are TRBV7-9 and TRBJ1-2; maybe TRBD1 (5 bases). The CDR3 spans 14 residues. V was trimmed by 6 bases and J by 2 bases, leaving 13 bases between them. Looked up from germline, CDR1 is SEHNR and CDR2 is FQNEAQ (reference sequence).

The chain couples TRBV15 to TRBJ2-7; D ambiguous. The ends were cut back, 0 bases at V and 0 bases at J, with 9 bases in the middle. In germline, CDR1 is LNHNV, CDR2 YYDKDF (reference sequence). The CDR3 contains 15 residues. As DNA, the CDR3 is TGTGCCACCAGCAGAGATCGGCATAGCTCCTACGAGCAGTACTTC. Amino acids: CATSRDRHSSYEQYF.

This clonotype was detected ten times or more. This chain uses TRBV20-1 with TRBJ2-7, with a weak D call TRBD2 (6 bases). The CDR3 length is 12 residues. The V gene lost 3 bases and the J gene lost 4 bases, with 10 bases spanning the gap. CDR1 and CDR2 (germline): DFQATT, SNEGSKA (reference sequence). CDR3 region: CSASGRFYEQYF. The CDR3 bases are TGCAGTGCTAGCGGGAGATTTTACGAGCAGTACTTC.

DNA for the CDR3: TGTGCCAGCAGTTCGGGACTAGCGGATTACAATGAGCAGTTCTTC. The encoded protein is CASSSGLADYNEQFF. The rearrangement uses TRBV27 and TRBJ2-1, with 11 bases that match TRBD2. The CDR3 is 15 residues long. V shed 4 bases and J 4 bases; nucleotides not matched to a gene: 3. Germline V lookup: CDR1 MNHEY, CDR2 SMNVEV (reference sequence).

This clonotype was picked up a small number of times. The chain has TRBV5-1 and TRBJ2-7; 9 nucleotides align to TRBD1. Germline V CDR1 and CDR2: SGHRS, YFSETQ. The junction had 7 bases not matched to a gene; V was cut back by 4 bases and J by 2 bases. This CDR3 region has 15 residues. CDR3 sequence reads: CASSAFRTGAYEQYF. The CDR3 DNA reads as TGCGCCAGCAGCGCCTTTAGGACAGGGGCCTACGAGCAGTACTTC.

The chain uses TRBV2 and TRBJ2-1, with 12 positions matching TRBD2. The CDR3 length is 16 residues. Germline-derived CDR1 and CDR2 are SNHLY and FYNNEI. J was trimmed by 3 bases and V by 5 bases; bases with no gene match: 5. The CDR3 protein is CASSHRGLAGYNEQFF. CDR3 nucleotides: TGTGCCAGCAGTCATCGGGGACTAGCGGGCTACAATGAGCAGTTCTTC. The full variable domain, with the rest looked up from reference TRBV2 and TRBJ2-1, is EPEVTQTPSHQVTQMGQEVILRCVPISNHLYFYWYRQILGQKVEFLVSFYNNEISEKSEIFDDQFSVERPDGSNFTLKIRSTKLEDSAMYFCASSHRGLAGYNEQFFGPGTRLTVL.

This clonotype was counted ten times or more. The genes are TRBV5-6 and TRBJ2-5, with 10 bases that match TRBD2. The CDR3 has 15 residues. V was pared by 4 bases and J by 3 bases, with 6 bases of the junction left unmatched. Germline V gives CDR1 SGHDT, CDR2 YYEEEE. For the CDR3, the DNA is TGTGCCAGCAGCAGAGCGGGGGGGCTAGAAGAGACCCAGTACTTC. This codes for CASSRAGGLEETQYF.

There are a few counts of this clonotype. The chain is built from TRBV29-1 and TRBJ2-7; tentatively, D is TRBD1 or TRBD2 (5 bases each). Germline values: CDR1 SQVTM, CDR2 ANQGSEA. The CDR3 sequence is 15 residues long. Trimming stripped 0 bases from V and 5 bases from J, with 17 bases between. The chain's CDR3 is CSVEELGVGTHEQYF. For the CDR3, the DNA is TGCAGCGTTGAAGAATTGGGAGTCGGGACCCACGAGCAGTACTTC.

The rearrangement uses TRBV9 and TRBJ2-7; a weak D match, TRBD1 (5 bases). This CDR3 spans 14 amino acids. Germline V gene lookup returns CDR1 SGDLS and CDR2 YYNGEE. Trimming cost V 0 bases and J 3 bases, with 10 bases left between them. CDR3 amino acids: CASSVGDRGYEQYF. The CDR3 DNA reads TGTGCCAGCAGCGTAGGGGATAGGGGCTACGAGCAGTACTTC.

There are a few counts of this clonotype. The chain carries TRBV5-1 and TRBJ2-3, with 11 bases that match TRBD2. Unmatched junction bases numbered 7, after V lost 0 bases and J lost 7 bases. The CDR3 sequence is 16 residues long. Germline lookup yields CDR1 SGHRS and CDR2 YFSETQ. CDR3 DNA sequence: TGCGCCAGCAGCTTGGAATCCGGGACTAGCGGCTATACGCAGTATTTT. Amino acids: CASSLESGTSGYTQYF.

This clonotype was observed many times. The rearrangement links TRBV29-1 to TRBJ2-1; D gene uncertain. This CDR3 is 11 amino acids long. V lost 5 bases to trimming and J lost 6 bases, with 8 bases between them. The V gene's germline CDR1 is SQVTM and CDR2 ANQGSEA. This CDR3 reads CSVLLPNEQFF. The CDR3 DNA sequence: TGCAGCGTTTTACTACCCAATGAGCAGTTCTTC.

Only one count was recorded for this clonotype. J is TRBJ2-2 and V is TRBV11-2, with 13 bases matching TRBD2. Trimming took 5 bases from V and 8 from J; bases not matched to a gene: 23. In germline, CDR1 is SGHAT, CDR2 FQNNGV. CDR3 length: 21 amino acids. The CDR3 DNA follows: TGTGCCAGCAGCCCGCGGGGGAGGGGGCGACTAGCGGGAGGCTTCGGTGGGGAGCTGTTTTTT. It translates to CASSPRGRGRLAGGFGGELFF.

J is TRBJ2-3 and V is TRBV15; D gene ambiguous. Germline CDR1 reads LNHNV; CDR2 reads YYDKDF (reference sequence). The length of the CDR3 is 19 residues. Trimming took 0 bases from V and 3 from J, leaving 22 bases between them. The CDR3 is CATSRDNPIFRSETDTQYF. In DNA form, the CDR3 reads TGTGCCACCAGCAGAGATAATCCCATTTTCAGAAGCGAGACAGATACGCAGTATTTT.

The gene calls are TRBV4-3 and TRBJ2-1, with TRBD2 identical over 14 bases. This CDR3 is built from 16 residues. V lost 3 bases to trimming and J lost 4 bases; unmatched junction nucleotides: 2. CDR1 and CDR2 (germline): LGHNA, YSLEER. This CDR3 is CASSQGTSGSYNEQFF. CDR3 nucleotides: TGCGCCAGCAGCCAGGGGACTAGCGGGAGTTACAATGAGCAGTTCTTC.

Concerning this clonotype: Being one base from a much bigger clone, this may be a read error. The chain couples TRBV29-1 to TRBJ2-2, with D perhaps TRBD1 (6 bases). The CDR3 extends over 13 amino acids. Per the germline V gene, CDR1 is SQVTM and CDR2 is ANQGSEA. DNA of the CDR3: TGCTCTACACCGGGACAAAACACCGGGGAGATGTTTTTT. As protein: CSTPGQNTGEMFF.

This clonotype occurred many times. The chain has TRBV12-3 or TRBV12-4 and TRBJ2-3; the D is unclear. Trimming cost V 2 bases and J 3 bases, with 9 bases left between them. The CDR3 contains 14 residues. CDR3 loop: CASSLSGLTDTQYF. The CDR3 DNA reads as TGTGCCAGCAGTTTATCTGGGTTAACAGATACGCAGTATTTT.

As regards this clonotype: The CDR3 end shows no conserved phenylalanine or tryptophan, and so a read error is likely. The chain uses TRBV4-1 and TRBJ1-1, with unresolved D. CDR1 and CDR2 from the germline V gene are MGHRA and YSYEKL. V lost 1 base, J lost 5 bases, and 14 bases lay in between. The CDR3 has 15 amino acids. The CDR3 spells CASSQGLGVRTEAFV. CDR3 in DNA: TGCGCCAGCAGCCAAGGGCTCGGGGTTCGGACTGAAGCTTTCGTT.

V gene TRBV15 combines with J gene TRBJ2-1; 10 bases map to TRBD1. This CDR3 spans 14 amino acids. Germline CDR1 reads LNHNV; CDR2 reads YYDKDF (reference sequence). The J segment lost 10 bases and the V segment lost 7 bases, leaving 10 bases of the junction unmatched. CDR3 coding DNA: TGTGCCACCATCGACAGGGGGCGCAGTGGGGAGCAGTTCTTC. Its protein product is CATIDRGRSGEQFF.

In its sample, this clonotype was seen a few times. The DNA for the CDR3 is TGTGCCAGCAGTTACGATCCTAGCGGAGCTACCTACGAGCAGTACTTC. Amino acid sequence: CASSYDPSGATYEQYF. This chain connects TRBV6-2 or TRBV6-3 to TRBJ2-7, with 7 bases identical to TRBD2. The V and J ends lost 2 bases and 2 bases, in that order; junction bases with no gene match: 9. The CDR3 runs to 16 residues. CDR1 and CDR2 from the germline V gene are MNHEY and SVGEGT.

This clonotype was recorded a few times. This sequence joins TRBV11-2 and TRBJ2-3; 15 nucleotides align to TRBD2. CDR3 length equals 19 residues. Germline CDR1 reads SGHAT; CDR2 reads FQNNGV. V was clipped by 4 bases and J by 2 bases; unmatched bases: 10. The CDR3 reads CASSSGLAGGLMFTDTQYF. DNA of the CDR3: TGTGCCAGCAGCTCGGGACTAGCGGGGGGCCTAATGTTCACAGATACGCAGTATTTT.

This clonotype was counted at least ten times. The chain joins TRBV29-1 to TRBJ1-2, with 10 nucleotides matching TRBD1. Per the germline V gene, CDR1 is SQVTM and CDR2 is ANQGSEA. The trim removed 5 bases at V and 2 bases at J, leaving 5 bases unmatched. This CDR3 has 14 residues. The CDR3 nucleotides are TGCAGCGTTCCGCCGGGACAGGGGAACTATGGCTACACCTTC. Translating it yields CSVPPGQGNYGYTF.

This chain uses TRBV12-5 with TRBJ2-5, with D tentatively TRBD1 (6 bases). The CDR3 loop spans 12 amino acids. Germline V CDR1 and CDR2: LGHNT, FRNRAP. Trimming cost V 6 bases and J 9 bases, with 14 bases left between them. This CDR3 is CASGPNTGSQYF. In DNA form, the CDR3 reads TGTGCTAGTGGCCCCAACACAGGGTCCCAGTACTTC.

The sample holds a few counts of this clonotype. This rearrangement joins TRBV12-3 or TRBV12-4 to TRBJ2-5; tentatively, D is TRBD1 (5 bases). V gave up 3 bases and J gave up 5 bases, with 13 bases separating them. The CDR3 is 14 residues long. The CDR3 DNA reads as TGTGCCAGCAGTTTTGGCGGAAAGGGGGAGACCCAGTACTTC. It is translated as CASSFGGKGETQYF.

This chain uses TRBV29-1 with TRBJ2-2, with TRBD1 matching over 7 bases. The CDR3 contains 14 residues. V shed 7 bases, J shed 9 bases, and the junction held 14 bases outside the gene matches. CDR1 SQVTM and CDR2 ANQGSEA come from the germline V gene. CDR3: CSASTGAIARELFF. The CDR3 DNA reads TGCAGCGCCAGCACAGGGGCGATTGCCCGGGAGCTGTTTTTT.

This clonotype came up many times. J is TRBJ2-1 and V is TRBV4-1, with a possible D match to TRBD2 (6 bases). The V gene's germline CDR1 is MGHRA and CDR2 YSYEKL. CDR3 length equals 17 residues. Trimming stripped 0 bases from V and 5 bases from J, with 17 bases between. The CDR3 protein is CASSQEAGYVFDNEQFF. The CDR3 DNA sequence: TGCGCCAGCAGCCAAGAGGCGGGGTACGTTTTCGACAATGAGCAGTTCTTC.

This clonotype was observed at least ten times. This chain uses TRBV28 with TRBJ2-2; weak D call: TRBD1 (6 bases). Germline V CDR1 and CDR2: MDHEN, SYDVKM. The CDR3 has 16 residues. Trimming took off 4 bases at V and 2 bases at J, with 14 bases between the two ends. The CDR3 here is CASSSARQVNTGELFF. The DNA for the CDR3 is TGTGCCAGCAGTTCCGCCCGACAGGTTAACACCGGGGAGCTGTTTTTT.

This clonotype was seen repeatedly, ten times or more. V and J are TRBV4-2 and TRBJ2-3; perhaps TRBD2 as D (5 bases). CDR3 length: 16 residues. Trimming left V 2 bases short and J 3 bases short, with 15 bases between. From germline, CDR1 is LGHNA and CDR2 YNFKEQ. CDR3 sequence: CASSQKIAIPTDTQYF. The CDR3 DNA reads as TGTGCCAGCAGCCAAAAAATAGCGATTCCTACAGATACGCAGTATTTT.

Only a few counts were recorded for this clonotype. The CDR3 nucleotides are TGTGCCAGCAGCCAAGCGCTGGGTCCACCCCTCCACTTT. Translation: CASSQALGPPLHF. The chain couples TRBV3-1 to TRBJ1-6; unclear D gene. The CDR3 extends over 13 amino acids. Germline values: CDR1 LGHDT, CDR2 YNNKEL (reference sequence). Trimming pared 1 base from V and 11 bases from J, leaving 9 bases between. Full variable domain (outside the CDR3, taken from reference TRBV3-1 and TRBJ1-6): DTAVSQTPKYLVTQMGNDKSIKCEQNLGHDTMYWYKQDSKKFLKIMFSYNNKELIINETVPNRFSPKSPDKAHLNLHINSLELGDSAVYFCASSQALGPPLHFGNGTRLTVT.